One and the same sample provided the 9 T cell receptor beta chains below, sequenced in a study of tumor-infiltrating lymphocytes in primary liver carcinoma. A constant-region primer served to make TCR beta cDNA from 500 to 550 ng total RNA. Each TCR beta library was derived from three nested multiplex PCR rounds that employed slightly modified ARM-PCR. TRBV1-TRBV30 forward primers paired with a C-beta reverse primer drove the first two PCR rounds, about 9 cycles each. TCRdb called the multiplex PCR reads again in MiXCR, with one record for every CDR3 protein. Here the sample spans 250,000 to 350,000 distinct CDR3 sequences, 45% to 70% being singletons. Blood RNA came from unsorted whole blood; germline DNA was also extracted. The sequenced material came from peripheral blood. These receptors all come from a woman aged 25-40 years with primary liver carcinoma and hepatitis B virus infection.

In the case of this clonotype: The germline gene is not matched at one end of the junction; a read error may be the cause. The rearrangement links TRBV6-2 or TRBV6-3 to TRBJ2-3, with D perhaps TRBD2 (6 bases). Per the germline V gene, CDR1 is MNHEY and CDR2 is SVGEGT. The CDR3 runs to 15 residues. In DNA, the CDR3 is TGTGCCAGCAGTGACAGACTAGTGGTAGGTGATATGCAGTATTTT. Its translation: CASSDRLVVGDMQYF.

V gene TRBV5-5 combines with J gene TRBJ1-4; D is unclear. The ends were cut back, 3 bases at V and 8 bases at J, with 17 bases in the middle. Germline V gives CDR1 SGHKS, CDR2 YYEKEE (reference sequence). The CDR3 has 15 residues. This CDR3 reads CASSYDKGEWEKLFF. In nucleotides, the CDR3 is TGTGCCAGCAGCTATGACAAGGGAGAATGGGAAAAACTGTTTTTT.

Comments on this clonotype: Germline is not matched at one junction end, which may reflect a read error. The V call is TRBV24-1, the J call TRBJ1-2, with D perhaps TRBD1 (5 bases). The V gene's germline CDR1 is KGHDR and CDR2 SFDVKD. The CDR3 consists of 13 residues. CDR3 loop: CATSDWGNYDYTF. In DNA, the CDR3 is TGTGCCACCAGTGATTGGGGGAACTATGACTACACCTTC.

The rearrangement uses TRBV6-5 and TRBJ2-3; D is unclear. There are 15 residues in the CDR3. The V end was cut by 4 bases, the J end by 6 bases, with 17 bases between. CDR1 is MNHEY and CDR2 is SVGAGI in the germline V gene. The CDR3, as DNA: TGTGCCAGCAGTTCCCTGGCCCGGCCCCGGGATACGCAGTATTTT. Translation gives CASSSLARPRDTQYF.

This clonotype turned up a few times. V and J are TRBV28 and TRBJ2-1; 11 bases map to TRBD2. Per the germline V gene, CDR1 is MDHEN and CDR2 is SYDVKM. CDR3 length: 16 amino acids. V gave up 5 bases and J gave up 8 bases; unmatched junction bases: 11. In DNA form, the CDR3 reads TGTGCCAGCAGTACCCTAGCGGGAGGAGGGAGGGATGAGCAGTTCTTC. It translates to CASSTLAGGGRDEQFF.

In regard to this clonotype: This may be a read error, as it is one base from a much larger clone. CDR3 DNA sequence: TGCAGCGTTTCCGGGATCTATGAGCAGTTCTTC. The encoded protein is CSVSGIYEQFF. The chain recombines TRBV29-1 with TRBJ2-1, with a weak D call TRBD2 (5 bases). The germline V gene has CDR1 SQVTM and CDR2 ANQGSEA. The V gene lost 5 bases and the J gene lost 8 bases, with 10 bases spanning the gap. This CDR3 contains 11 residues.

This chain's CDR3 is CASSSDRLRGYTF. CDR3 DNA sequence: TGTGCCAGCAGTTCAGACAGGCTTAGGGGCTACACCTTC. The chain combines TRBV28 with TRBJ1-2; tentatively, D is TRBD1 (6 bases). The CDR3 extends over 13 amino acids. V lost 4 bases, J lost 8 bases, and 14 bases lay in between. From germline, CDR1 is MDHEN and CDR2 SYDVKM.

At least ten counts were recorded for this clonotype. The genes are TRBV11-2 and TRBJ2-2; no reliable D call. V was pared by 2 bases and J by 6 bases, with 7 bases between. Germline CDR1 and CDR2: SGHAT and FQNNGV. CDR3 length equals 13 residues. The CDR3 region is CASSLMSPGELFF. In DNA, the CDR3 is TGTGCCAGCAGCTTAATGTCACCCGGGGAGCTGTTTTTT.

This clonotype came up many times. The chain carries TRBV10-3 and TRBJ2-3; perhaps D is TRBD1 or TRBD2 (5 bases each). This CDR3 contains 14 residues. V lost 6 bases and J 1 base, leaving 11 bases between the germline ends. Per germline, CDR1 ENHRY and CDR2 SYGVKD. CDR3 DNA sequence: TGTGCCATCAGGCCAGGGACCCGCACAGATACGCAGTATTTT. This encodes CAIRPGTRTDTQYF.